The source of this T cell receptor (beta chain) is a study of shared clonotypes between healthy human individuals. The study's findings and limits: Depth was large, yet rarefaction showed that sorted-subset sequencing was incomplete. The donor pool, a small one, limited the genetic and exposure-history diversity represented.

Notes on this clone: Its target is unknown.

The method was immunoSEQ multiplex PCR; TCRdb's version includes in-frame clones alone and lacks a portion of them. Among roughly 530,000 clones listed, around 96% were seen once. This CDR3 comprises 17 residues. V lost 5 bases and J lost 4, with 20 bases in between. In germline, CDR1 is LNHNV, CDR2 YYDKDF (reference sequence). The V gene is TRBV15, the J gene TRBJ2-2, with a weak D call TRBD2 (6 bases). Sample: naive CD4+ T cells sorted from blood. Described subset: CD45RA+ positively selected. The origin of this receptor is a woman aged 30 to 39 in good health. CDR3 sequence: CATSGRRGLISTGELFF. For the CDR3, the DNA is TGTGCCACCAGCGGCCGGCGGGGACTTATATCCACCGGGGAGCTGTTTTTT. The full variable domain, its missing parts supplied by reference TRBV15 and TRBJ2-2, is DAMVIQNPRYQVTQFGKPVTLSCSQTLNHNVMYWYQQKSSQAPKLLFHYYDKDFNNEADTPDNFQSRRPNTSFCFLDIRSPGLGDTAMYLCATSGRRGLISTGELFFGEGSRLTVL.